The source of this T cell receptor (beta chain) is a study of blood T cell repertoires in COVID-19. V lost 5 bases and J lost 5, with 18 bases in between. The germline gives CDR1 SQVTM, CDR2 ANQGSEA. The CDR3 loop spans 14 amino acids. Across fewer than 25 US areas, participants ranged in age from roughly 18 to 95 years. Cohort assignment relied on participant-reported clinical history. Profiling relied on immunoSEQ multiplex PCR, and the TCRdb table lists in-frame clones only, not all of them. The repertoire holds about 200,000 clones, around 86% seen once, with 5% to 7% in the top ten. This clone turned up a few times.

This TCR was recovered from a man aged 35-49 years with acute COVID-19. Source material: PBMCs or T cells enriched from blood (not recorded which). The chain employs TRBV29-1 and TRBJ2-5, with D tentatively TRBD2 (6 bases). CDR3 in amino acids: CSVRKGTDRETQYF. CDR3 sequence (DNA): TGCAGCGTTCGAAAAGGGACTGATCGGGAGACCCAGTACTTC.